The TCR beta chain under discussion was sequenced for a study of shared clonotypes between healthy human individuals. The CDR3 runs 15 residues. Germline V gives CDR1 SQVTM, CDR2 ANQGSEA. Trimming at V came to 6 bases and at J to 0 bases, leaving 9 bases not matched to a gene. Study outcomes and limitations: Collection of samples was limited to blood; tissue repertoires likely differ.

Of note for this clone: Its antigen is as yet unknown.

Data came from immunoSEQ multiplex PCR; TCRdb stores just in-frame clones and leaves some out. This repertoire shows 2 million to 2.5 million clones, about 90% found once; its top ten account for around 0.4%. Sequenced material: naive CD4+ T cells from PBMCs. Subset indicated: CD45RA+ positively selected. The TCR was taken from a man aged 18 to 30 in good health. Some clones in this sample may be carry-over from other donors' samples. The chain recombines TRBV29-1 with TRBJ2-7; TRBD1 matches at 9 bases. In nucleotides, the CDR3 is TGCAGCGTCCGAACCGGGACAGGGCACTCCTACGAGCAGTACTTC. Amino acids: CSVRTGTGHSYEQYF.